This T cell receptor (beta chain) stems from a study of cytomegalovirus exposure and HLA in healthy donors. This CDR3 is 17 amino acids long. 13 Jbeta primers and 60 Vbeta primers were used for the PCR. TCRdb's copy holds only in-frame clones and misses some; the assay was immunoSEQ multiplex PCR. Here the sample spans around 170,000 clones, about 80% being singletons. Donors showed nominal health when sampled, although they likely had unrecorded immune exposures. The chain has TRBV21-1 and TRBJ1-2. TRBV21-1 is tagged as a pseudogene. The TCR comes from a man in his sixties in good health and CMV-seronegative. Sequencing used PBMCs. The CDR3 DNA follows: TGTGCCAGCAGCAAAGAAGAGGCGGGGTGCAGAACTTATGGCTACACCTTC. It specifies CASSKEEAGCRTYGYTF.